Included here is one T cell receptor (beta chain) sequence, with context. In germline, CDR1 is SGHRS, CDR2 YFSETQ. The CDR3 has 15 amino acids. The J segment lost 2 bases and the V segment lost 2 bases, leaving 5 bases of the junction unmatched. These data are taken from a study of PD-L1 blockade in urothelial cancer. TCRdb keeps only in-frame clones here, not all; method: immunoSEQ multiplex PCR. Altogether more than 40,000 clones are present, approximately 84% being singletons, with the ten largest covering 16%. Sequences were derived from PBMCs, sampled around atezolizumab (anti-PD-L1) treatment. J is TRBJ1-1 and V is TRBV5-1, with TRBD1 matching over 8 bases. The source is a man in his 60s with urothelial cancer. The CDR3 nucleotides read TGCGCCAGCAGCTTAAACAGGGGGGGAAACACTGAAGCTTTCTTT. Translating gives CASSLNRGGNTEAFF. The whole variable domain, filled in from reference TRBV5-1 and TRBJ1-1, reads KAGVTQTPRYLIKTRGQQVTLSCSPISGHRSVSWYQQTPGQGLQFLFEYFSETQRNKGNFPGRFSGRQFSNSRSEMNVSTLELGDSALYLCASSLNRGGNTEAFFGQGTRLTVV.